Presented here are 23 T cell receptor beta chains from one specimen sequenced in a study of human T cells and chemical hapten exposure. One entry per CDR3 protein, called by TCRdb with MiXCR from the RACE reads. In the table there are tens of thousands of distinct CDR3 sequences, about 9.6% of which are singletons. As to time point: patch test 1, 2 weeks after DPC sensitization. The treatment here: therapeutic diphenylcyclopropenone sensitization with weekly scalp DPC. The specimen comprised whole blood, sampled in connection with sensitization to the hapten diphenylcyclopropenone (DPC). Receptors originate from a woman in her 40s with alopecia areata. Some clones in this sample may be carry-over from other donors' samples.

The chain carries TRBV28 and TRBJ1-2; 9 bases agree with TRBD1. V shed 8 bases, J shed 1 base, and the junction held 5 bases outside the gene matches. The CDR3 loop spans 14 amino acids. CDR1 MDHEN and CDR2 SYDVKM come from the germline V gene. This CDR3 is CASLTGGDNYGYTF. The CDR3 DNA is TGTGCCAGCCTTACAGGGGGCGATAACTATGGCTACACCTTC.

The sample holds a few counts of this clonotype. V usage is TRBV29-1 and J usage is TRBJ2-3; 10 bases are shared with TRBD2. Per germline, CDR1 SQVTM and CDR2 ANQGSEA. Trimming took 3 bases from V and 5 from J; bases not matched to a gene: 5. The CDR3 covers 14 residues. CDR3: CSVDLLAGVDTQYF. The CDR3, as DNA: TGCAGCGTTGACCTTCTAGCGGGGGTAGATACGCAGTATTTT.

The table lists this clonotype with many counts. The V call is TRBV5-1, the J call TRBJ2-5, with 10 bases identical to TRBD2. This CDR3 comprises 17 residues. V lost 0 bases to trimming and J lost 6 bases; unmatched junction nucleotides: 11. Per the germline V gene, CDR1 is SGHRS and CDR2 is YFSETQ. The CDR3 protein is CASSLVPSGGAVQTQYF. CDR3 in DNA: TGCGCCAGCAGCTTGGTCCCCAGCGGGGGGGCCGTCCAGACCCAGTACTTC.

This clonotype was recorded many times. J is TRBJ2-3 and V is TRBV15; weak D call: TRBD2 (5 bases). V shed 3 bases and J shed 0 bases, with 7 bases lying between them. This CDR3 comprises 14 residues. Germline CDR1 and CDR2: LNHNV and YYDKDF (reference sequence). The DNA for the CDR3 is TGTGCCACCAGCAGGGGCGGGAGCACAGATACGCAGTATTTT. Its protein product is CATSRGGSTDTQYF.

V gene TRBV24-1 combines with J gene TRBJ2-2, with D perhaps TRBD1 (6 bases). Germline values: CDR1 KGHDR, CDR2 SFDVKD. The V and J ends lost 5 bases and 4 bases respectively, with 13 bases between them. The CDR3 loop spans 15 amino acids. This CDR3 reads CATSAIGQPTGELFF. The CDR3 bases are TGTGCCACCAGTGCCATCGGACAGCCCACCGGGGAGCTGTTTTTT.

This clonotype was detected many times. The chain carries TRBV20-1 and TRBJ2-7; 7 positions match TRBD2. The CDR3 has 14 amino acids. The germline CDR1 and CDR2 sequences are DFQATT and SNEGSKA (reference sequence). Germline trimming cut 0 bases from V and 2 bases from J; bases unmatched to any gene: 4. The CDR3 region has the DNA TGCAGTGCTAGAGATCAGAGCGGGGCCTACGAGCAGTACTTC. Translating gives CSARDQSGAYEQYF.

This clonotype was observed at least ten times. Here the CDR3 DNA reads TGTGCCAGCAGTTATGCTACGGGGATGACCCAGTACTTC. It is translated as CASSYATGMTQYF. The chain is built from TRBV6-2 or TRBV6-3 and TRBJ2-5; D possibly corresponds to TRBD2 (5 bases). Trimming took off 3 bases at V and 7 bases at J, with 12 bases between the two ends. CDR3 size: 13 residues. From germline, CDR1 is MNHEY and CDR2 SVGEGT.

In its sample, this clonotype was seen many times. The chain recombines TRBV20-1 with TRBJ1-2; D call uncertain. Germline V gives CDR1 DFQATT, CDR2 SNEGSKA (reference sequence). The ends were cut back, 0 bases at V and 3 bases at J, with 8 bases in the middle. CDR3 length equals 13 residues. CDR3 bases: TGCAGTGCTAGAGACAGTTATGACTATGGCTACACCTTC. It yields the protein CSARDSYDYGYTF.

This clonotype was counted many times. V and J are TRBV18 and TRBJ1-4; tentatively, D is TRBD1 (5 bases). The CDR3 has 17 residues. The germline V and J ends were trimmed by 0 bases and 8 bases, with 19 bases remaining between them. Germline V gene data show CDR1 as KGHSH and CDR2 as LQKENI. The DNA for the CDR3 is TGTGCCAGCTCACCACCCTCTGGAGGTCCGGGGGTAGAAAAACTGTTTTTT. Translated, it gives CASSPPSGGPGVEKLFF.

This clonotype was picked up a small number of times. The chain couples TRBV24-1 to TRBJ2-1; 12 bases align to TRBD2. Looked up from germline, CDR1 is KGHDR and CDR2 is SFDVKD. V was clipped by 2 bases and J by 0 bases; unmatched bases: 10. This CDR3 region has 20 residues. In DNA form, the CDR3 reads TGTGCCACCAGTGATTCGGCTCCACTAGCGGGGGGAACCTCCTACAATGAGCAGTTCTTC. This encodes CATSDSAPLAGGTSYNEQFF.

This clonotype was detected many times. This chain connects TRBV19 to TRBJ1-4; TRBD1 is a possible D gene (6 bases). This CDR3 is 16 amino acids long. V lost 5 bases, J lost 4 bases, and 17 bases lay in between. CDR1 is LNHDA and CDR2 is SQIVND in the germline V gene (reference sequence). The CDR3 sequence: CASSLRPGADNEKLFF. The DNA for the CDR3 is TGTGCCAGTAGTCTCCGACCGGGGGCTGATAATGAAAAACTGTTTTTT.

This chain connects TRBV20-1 to TRBJ1-1; 11 bases agree with TRBD1. The CDR3 has 16 amino acids. The V segment lost 6 bases and the J segment 3 bases; nucleotides outside the gene matches: 12. From germline, CDR1 is DFQATT and CDR2 SNEGSKA (reference sequence). The CDR3 region has the DNA TGCAGTGCGCATCACCGGGACAGGGGGTATGACACTGAAGCTTTCTTT. Translated, it gives CSAHHRDRGYDTEAFF.

This clonotype came up many times. The chain joins TRBV7-9 to TRBJ1-6, with TRBD1 matching over 8 bases. CDR1 and CDR2 from the germline V gene are SEHNR and FQNEAQ (reference sequence). The CDR3 extends over 12 amino acids. With V trimmed by 5 bases and J by 16 bases, 7 bases remained unmatched. The CDR3 loop reads CASSLRDRLLHF. CDR3 nucleotide sequence: TGTGCCAGCAGCCTAAGGGACAGGCTACTCCACTTT.

This clonotype was observed at least ten times. The rearrangement uses TRBV12-3 or TRBV12-4 and TRBJ1-2, with D uncertain. The V end was cut by 1 base, the J end by 4 bases, with 13 bases between. This CDR3 comprises 15 residues. The CDR3 DNA is TGTGCCAGCAGTTTAGGATCCCCCAGGTCCTATGGCTACACCTTC. This gives the protein CASSLGSPRSYGYTF.

This clonotype appeared many times. The V call is TRBV5-1, the J call TRBJ1-2; D may be TRBD1 (6 bases). This CDR3 is 14 amino acids long. Germline CDR1 is SGHRS and CDR2 is YFSETQ. V was cut by 4 bases and J by 7 bases, with 17 bases left in between. The CDR3 region is CASSNPSGDLGYTF. CDR3 sequence (DNA): TGCGCCAGCAGCAATCCATCAGGGGACCTTGGCTACACCTTC.

This clonotype showed up many times. V and J are TRBV19 and TRBJ2-7; D might be TRBD1 (5 bases). Trimming shortened V by 11 bases and J by 5 bases, and 16 bases separated the two germline ends. The CDR3 runs to 12 residues. Germline-derived CDR1 and CDR2 are LNHDA and SQIVND (reference sequence). CDR3 protein: CAPQGPLHEQYF. CDR3 DNA: TGTGCCCCCCAGGGTCCTCTCCACGAGCAGTACTTC.

This clonotype has just one count. The rearrangement joins TRBV6-6 to TRBJ1-4; no firm D call. CDR3 length: 13 residues. Trimming took off 5 bases at V and 5 bases at J, with 9 bases between the two ends. Germline-derived CDR1 and CDR2 are MNHNY and SVGAGI (reference sequence). The CDR3: CASSRRTNEKLFF. CDR3 in DNA: TGTGCCAGCAGTCGACGGACCAATGAAAAACTGTTTTTT.

The rearrangement uses TRBV12-3 or TRBV12-4 and TRBJ2-7; tentative D call: TRBD1 (6 bases). The CDR3 length is 14 residues. V was shortened by 5 bases and J by 2 bases, with 13 bases between the two germline ends. Here the CDR3 reads CASSLPGTPYEQYF. DNA of the CDR3: TGTGCCAGCAGTCTCCCCGGGACACCCTACGAGCAGTACTTC.

Of note for this clonotype: A much larger clone differs from this one at a single base, so this may be a read error. The chain carries TRBV3-1 and TRBJ1-2; D possibly corresponds to TRBD1 (6 bases). The V end was cut by 4 bases, the J end by 10 bases, with 13 bases between. Germline-derived CDR1 and CDR2 are LGHDT and YNNKEL (reference sequence). The CDR3 is 12 residues long. CDR3 nucleotide sequence: TGTGCCAGCAGCCGCTCAGGGGACGACTACACCTTC. Translating it yields CASSRSGDDYTF.

This clonotype came up many times. V gene TRBV4-3 combines with J gene TRBJ1-6; 9 bases agree with TRBD1. Germline lookup yields CDR1 LGHNA and CDR2 YSLEER. CDR3 size: 19 residues. Trimming cost V 3 bases and J 2 bases; bases outside gene matches: 11. The CDR3 region has the DNA TGCGCCAGCAGCCAGTCTCCTGCCGGGACAGGGCCCTATAATTCACCCCTCCACTTT. It translates to CASSQSPAGTGPYNSPLHF.

This clonotype was observed a few times. The CDR3 carries no conserved terminal phenylalanine or tryptophan, so it likely arises from a read error. The chain carries TRBV6-5 and TRBJ1-2; no firm D call. V was pared by 5 bases and J by 8 bases, with 21 bases between. The CDR3 sequence is 15 residues long. Looked up from germline, CDR1 is MNHEY and CDR2 is SVGAGI. CDR3 sequence reads: CASSQEFRTASGYTS. The CDR3 DNA reads TGTGCCAGCAGTCAAGAATTCAGAACAGCGTCCGGCTACACCTCC.

This clonotype was seen ten or more times. Written as DNA, the CDR3 is TGCGCCAGCAGCTTTTCCCCGCGGAATCAAGAGACCCAGTACTTC. Translated: CASSFSPRNQETQYF. The J gene is TRBJ2-5, the V gene TRBV5-1; D remains unclear. From germline, CDR1 is SGHRS and CDR2 YFSETQ. CDR3 length: 15 amino acids. Trimming removed 2 bases at V and 2 bases at J, with 13 bases between.

The chain couples TRBV10-3 to TRBJ1-1; D is ambiguous. CDR1 is ENHRY and CDR2 is SYGVKD in the germline V gene. This CDR3 contains 13 residues. Deletions cut 1 base from V and 6 bases from J, with 9 bases between. CDR3 DNA sequence: TGTGCCATCAGTGAGTGGGGTACCGCTGAAGCTTTCTTT. Protein: CAISEWGTAEAFF.